These T cell receptor beta chains were read from a single sample in a study of cytomegalovirus exposure and HLA in healthy donors. Some clones are missing from TCRdb's copy, which holds only in-frame ones; the method was immunoSEQ multiplex PCR. The sample has around 120,000 clones, 65% to 85% seen once. The material sequenced was PBMCs. The origin of the receptors is a boy aged 10-17 years in good health and CMV-seronegative. Both conserved end residues are part of each CDR3. D genes are given only for firm matches. Size tells how often a clone was seen (once, few, many) or the class of an expanded clone, and some rows leave it out.

D,V,J,length,size,CDR3,DNA
TRBD2,TRBV10-1,TRBJ2-7,15,NA,CASSEGSGWGGEQYF,TGCGCCAGCAGTGAGGGTAGCGGGTGGGGCGGGGAGCAGTACTTC
NA,TRBV30,TRBJ1-4,18,NA,CAWSGGGRGATGYEKLFF,TGTGCCTGGAGTGGCGGTGGGCGGGGGGCAACGGGATATGAAAAACTGTTTTTT
NA,TRBV19,TRBJ2-3,17,few,CASSGRDAHVYTDTQYF,TGTGCCAGTAGTGGGCGGGACGCTCACGTCTACACAGATACGCAGTATTTT
TRBD1,TRBV6-1,TRBJ1-2,13,NA,CASRKDRDYGYTF,TGTGCCAGCAGAAAAGACAGGGACTATGGCTACACCTTC
NA,TRBV6-4,TRBJ2-7,12,few,CASSDPTYEQYF,TGTGCCAGCAGTGACCCCACCTACGAGCAGTACTTC
NA,TRBV10-3,TRBJ2-7,14,NA,CAISETGFSYEQYF,TGTGCCATCAGTGAGACGGGGTTCTCCTACGAGCAGTACTTC
NA,TRBV6-5,TRBJ1-2,15,NA,CASRTAQGKNYGYTF,TGTGCCAGCAGGACTGCACAGGGAAAGAACTATGGCTACACCTTC
TRBD2,TRBV18,TRBJ2-7,12,NA,CASGLAGDEQYF,TGTGCCAGCGGACTAGCGGGAGACGAGCAGTACTTC
NA,TRBV7-9,TRBJ2-7,14,NA,CASSEGGSPYEQYF,TGTGCCAGCAGTGAGGGGGGGAGTCCCTACGAGCAGTACTTC
NA,TRBV10-3,TRBJ2-7,15,NA,CAISESGTFSYEQYF,TGTGCCATCAGTGAGTCGGGGACTTTCTCCTACGAGCAGTACTTC
NA,TRBV5-6,TRBJ2-5,11,NA,CASSQQETQYF,TGTGCCAGCAGCCAACAAGAGACCCAGTACTTC
NA,TRBV2,TRBJ1-1,13,few,CASSRELNTEAFF,TGTGCCAGCAGCCGGGAGCTGAACACTGAAGCTTTCTTT
TRBD2,TRBV4-1,TRBJ2-7,15,NA,CASSQVPGGSYEQYF,TGCGCCAGCAGCCAAGTACCGGGAGGGTCCTACGAGCAGTACTTC
NA,TRBV25-1,TRBJ2-1,15,once,CASSQRGITYNEQFF,TGTGCCAGCAGTCAACGGGGAATTACCTACAATGAGCAGTTCTTC
TRBD1,TRBV4-1,TRBJ2-5,15,NA,CASSQEVGGRETQYF,TGCGCCAGCAGCCAAGAAGTAGGGGGCCGGGAGACCCAGTACTTC
NA,TRBV27,TRBJ1-1,14,NA,CASSSWGGTREAFF,TGTGCCAGCAGTTCTTGGGGGGGGACACGTGAAGCTTTCTTT
NA,TRBV14,TRBJ2-6,14,few,CASSQASGANVLTF,TGTGCCAGCAGCCAGGCCTCTGGGGCCAACGTCCTGACTTTC
TRBD2,TRBV2,TRBJ2-7,15,NA,CASRGGTGSSYEQYF,TGTGCCAGCAGGGGGGGGACGGGTAGCTCCTACGAGCAGTACTTC
TRBD2,TRBV9,TRBJ2-3,16,NA,CASSPWTSGGTDTQYF,TGTGCCAGCAGCCCATGGACTAGCGGAGGAACAGATACGCAGTATTTT
NA,TRBV7-9,TRBJ2-7,15,NA,CASSLHAGPAYEQYF,TGTGCCAGCAGCTTACATGCGGGCCCCGCCTACGAGCAGTACTTC
NA,TRBV6-5,TRBJ1-3,15,NA,CASSASGFSGNTIYF,TGTGCCAGCAGTGCCTCGGGGTTCTCTGGAAACACCATATATTTT
TRBD1,TRBV9,TRBJ1-1,17,once,CASSDRQGVAGDTEAFF,TGTGCCAGCAGCGACCGGCAGGGGGTTGCTGGGGACACTGAAGCTTTCTTT
TRBD1,TRBV30,TRBJ2-7,19,NA,CAWSAPEGTGGARFHEQYF,TGTGCCTGGAGTGCTCCCGAAGGGACAGGGGGCGCAAGGTTCCACGAGCAGTACTTC
TRBD1,TRBV5-4,TRBJ2-7,15,NA,CASSGGTGGAYEQYF,TGTGCCAGCAGCGGTGGGACAGGGGGCGCGTACGAGCAGTACTTC
NA,TRBV7-9,TRBJ1-3,15,NA,CASSLEVRGGNTIYF,TGTGCCAGCAGCTTAGAAGTCAGGGGTGGAAACACCATATATTTT
NA,TRBV5-1,TRBJ2-7,17,NA,CASSLDGRAGATYEQYF,TGCGCCAGCAGCTTGGATGGACGGGCAGGGGCCACCTACGAGCAGTACTTC
NA,TRBV5-1,TRBJ2-5,13,NA,CASSLVSEETQYF,TGCGCCAGCAGCTTGGTTTCAGAAGAGACCCAGTACTTC
TRBD2,TRBV7-7,TRBJ2-2,15,NA,CASSPGGSHTGELFF,TGTGCCAGCAGCCCCGGGGGGTCTCACACCGGGGAGCTGTTTTTT
TRBD1,TRBV7-6,TRBJ1-4,14,NA,CASSPDRVVEKLFF,TGTGCCAGCAGCCCCGACAGGGTGGTCGAAAAACTGTTTTTT
NA,TRBV27,TRBJ2-7,14,NA,CASRKDRDTYEQYF,TGTGCCAGCAGGAAGGACCGGGACACCTACGAGCAGTACTTC
NA,TRBV27,TRBJ1-2,12,NA,CASRTQGCGYTF,TGTGCCAGCAGGACACAGGGCTGTGGCTACACCTTC
NA,TRBV6-5,TRBJ2-7,15,once,CASTDTGLGSYEQYF,TGTGCCAGCACCGATACGGGACTTGGCTCCTACGAGCAGTACTTC
TRBD1,TRBV30,TRBJ1-1,14,NA,CAWRATGERTEAFF,TGTGCCTGGAGAGCTACAGGGGAGCGCACTGAAGCTTTCTTT
TRBD1,TRBV7-8,TRBJ2-7,14,NA,CASSPLDRALGQYF,TGTGCCAGCAGCCCGCTGGACAGGGCCCTCGGGCAGTACTTC